The 26 T cell receptor beta chains below all came from one sample that was sequenced in a study of blood T cell repertoires in COVID-19. Profiled with immunoSEQ multiplex PCR; TCRdb holds only in-frame clones, not every one. The data show roughly 160,000 clones, with 84% seen just once and 13% to 15% held by the top ten. Sample: peripheral blood. The source is a man younger than 35 with active or convalescent COVID-19.

The rearrangement uses TRBV11-2 and TRBJ2-2, with 9 bases that match TRBD1. V trimming: 2 bases; J trimming: 7 bases; junction bases outside the gene matches: 8. The CDR3 is 16 amino acids. Germline CDR1 reads SGHAT; CDR2 reads FQNNGV. This CDR3 is CASSLLGTGLNGELFF. The CDR3 region has the DNA TGTGCCAGCAGCTTACTCGGGACAGGGCTTAACGGGGAGCTGTTTTTT.

The rearrangement links TRBV7-9 to TRBJ1-6; TRBD1 matches 7 bases. CDR3 length: 14 residues. The trim removed 5 bases at V and 5 bases at J, leaving 3 bases unmatched. The V gene's germline CDR1 is SEHNR and CDR2 FQNEAQ (reference sequence). The CDR3, as DNA: TGTGCCAGCAGCACCGGGACAGATAATTCACCCCTCCACTTT. As protein: CASSTGTDNSPLHF.

The chain joins TRBV19 to TRBJ2-5; D might be TRBD1 (6 bases). This CDR3 region has 15 residues. Deletions cut 0 bases from V and 2 bases from J, with 10 bases between. The germline V gene encodes CDR1 LNHDA and CDR2 SQIVND (reference sequence). CDR3 sequence: CASSIDSGAQETQYF. The CDR3 bases are TGTGCCAGTAGTATAGATTCAGGGGCGCAAGAGACCCAGTACTTC. Complete variable domain (other parts from reference TRBV19 and TRBJ2-5): DGGITQSPKYLFRKEGQNVTLSCEQNLNHDAMYWYRQDPGQGLRLIYYSQIVNDFQKGDIAEGYSVSREKKESFPLTVTSAQKNPTAFYLCASSIDSGAQETQYFGPGTRLLVL.

The chain joins TRBV3-1 (or the pseudogene TRBV3-2) to TRBJ1-5; no firm D call. Germline-derived CDR1 and CDR2 are LGHDT and YNNKEL (reference sequence). This CDR3 is built from 14 residues. The germline V and J ends were trimmed by 8 bases and 1 base, with 12 bases remaining between them. CDR3 amino acids: CASGPVGSNQPQHF. CDR3 bases: TGTGCCAGCGGGCCGGTAGGCAGCAATCAGCCCCAGCATTTT.

The chain employs TRBV5-1 and TRBJ2-3; possibly TRBD2 for D (6 bases). The germline CDR1 and CDR2 sequences are SGHRS and YFSETQ. The CDR3 runs 15 residues. Trimming stripped 1 base from V and 1 base from J, with 10 bases between. CDR3 residues: CASSLLGGGTDTQYF. In DNA, the CDR3 is TGCGCCAGCAGCTTGTTGGGAGGTGGCACAGATACGCAGTATTTT.

The chain carries TRBV7-8 and TRBJ2-3; 10 nucleotides agree with TRBD2. The germline V gene encodes CDR1 SGHVS and CDR2 FQNEAQ. V lost 5 bases to trimming and J lost 3 bases; unmatched junction nucleotides: 2. This CDR3 region has 14 residues. The CDR3 DNA reads as TGTGCCAGCAGCGGTAGCGGGAGGACAGATACGCAGTATTTT. It encodes CASSGSGRTDTQYF.

The chain couples TRBV27 to TRBJ2-7, with TRBD2 matching over 10 bases. V lost 5 bases to trimming and J lost 3 bases; unmatched junction nucleotides: 7. CDR3 size: 15 residues. CDR1 MNHEY and CDR2 SMNVEV come from the germline V gene (reference sequence). CDR3 sequence reads: CASSRLAGGFYEQYF. The CDR3 bases are TGTGCCAGCAGTCGCTTAGCGGGGGGATTCTACGAGCAGTACTTC.

This rearrangement joins TRBV5-1 to TRBJ2-5; TRBD1 is a possible D gene (6 bases). In germline, CDR1 is SGHRS, CDR2 YFSETQ. This CDR3 has 16 amino acids. The V end was cut by 4 bases, the J end by 1 base, with 17 bases between. The CDR3 loop is CASSPDQGRVQETQYF. The CDR3 nucleotides read TGCGCCAGCAGCCCGGACCAGGGGAGAGTCCAAGAGACCCAGTACTTC.

The chain has TRBV9 and TRBJ2-2; D not certain. Trimming took 0 bases from V and 1 from J, leaving 4 bases between them. Germline V gives CDR1 SGDLS, CDR2 YYNGEE. This CDR3 has 14 residues. Here the CDR3 reads CASSVAVNTGELFF. In DNA form, the CDR3 reads TGTGCCAGCAGCGTAGCAGTGAACACCGGGGAGCTGTTTTTT.

The chain combines TRBV10-3 with TRBJ1-2; a weak D match, TRBD1 (6 bases). V was clipped by 3 bases and J by 5 bases, with 13 bases between them. Germline V CDR1 and CDR2: ENHRY, SYGVKD. The CDR3 has 14 amino acids. CDR3 bases: TGTGCCATCAGTGACATTGGGACATTATATGGCTACACCTTC. Its translation is CAISDIGTLYGYTF.

V is TRBV15 and J is TRBJ2-4; D remains unclear. V was clipped by 0 bases and J by 3 bases, with 9 bases between them. The CDR3 runs to 15 residues. The germline CDR1 and CDR2 sequences are LNHNV and YYDKDF (reference sequence). DNA for the CDR3: TGTGCCACCAGCAGAGATTTCAACGGCAAAAACATTCAGTACTTC. The encoded protein is CATSRDFNGKNIQYF.

The genes are TRBV18 and TRBJ1-2, with D perhaps matching TRBD1 (5 bases). V dropped 2 bases and J dropped 5 bases, with 15 bases sitting between them. CDR1 and CDR2 (germline): KGHSH, LQKENI. The CDR3 has 15 residues. CDR3 DNA: TGTGCCAGCTCACCATCGGGGGGTTTGTCGTATGGCTACACCTTC. Amino acid sequence: CASSPSGGLSYGYTF.

As concerns this clone: This could be a read error, since a much larger clone is one nucleotide away. V usage is TRBV9 and J usage is TRBJ2-5, with 9 bases lining up with TRBD1. The germline V gene encodes CDR1 SGDLS and CDR2 YYNGEE. The trim removed 4 bases at V and 5 bases at J, leaving 6 bases unmatched. The CDR3 loop spans 14 amino acids. The CDR3 loop reads CASSPGTGWETQYF. CDR3 DNA: TGTGCCAGCAGCCCCGGGACAGGGTGGGAGACCCAGTACTTC.

The chain joins TRBV4-1 to TRBJ2-7; D gene unclear. Trimming left V 3 bases short and J 3 bases short, with 15 bases between. The germline CDR1 and CDR2 sequences are MGHRA and YSYEKL. This CDR3 is built from 15 residues. CDR3 nucleotides: TGCGCCAGCAGCCATTCGGCTGGGCAGAGCTACGAGCAGTACTTC. Encoded protein: CASSHSAGQSYEQYF.

The gene calls are TRBV12-5 and TRBJ1-2; 9 nucleotides line up with TRBD1. V dropped 1 base and J dropped 4; count of bases not matched to a gene: 7. Germline V CDR1 and CDR2: LGHNT, FRNRAP. The CDR3 extends over 16 amino acids. This CDR3 reads CASGLGGTGISYGYTF. The CDR3 DNA follows: TGTGCTAGTGGTTTGGGGGGGACAGGGATTAGCTATGGCTACACCTTC.

This chain uses TRBV10-3 with TRBJ1-5, with TRBD1 matching over 7 bases. There are 15 residues in the CDR3. Germline-derived CDR1 and CDR2 are ENHRY and SYGVKD. With V trimmed by 3 bases and J by 4 bases, 6 bases remained unmatched. In DNA, the CDR3 is TGTGCCATCAGTGAATATGGACAGGATAATCAGCCCCAGCATTTT. This translates into CAISEYGQDNQPQHF.

The rearrangement links TRBV7-9 to TRBJ1-3, with 7 bases identical to TRBD1. After removal of 1 base from V and 4 bases from J, the junction contained 4 bases not matched to a gene. Germline values: CDR1 SEHNR, CDR2 FQNEAQ (reference sequence). The CDR3 covers 15 residues. The CDR3 nucleotides read TGTGCCAGCAGCTTAGAAGGGGGCGAGGGAAACACCATATATTTT. Protein sequence: CASSLEGGEGNTIYF.

The table lists this clone with a few counts. The chain is built from TRBV3-1 (or the pseudogene TRBV3-2) and TRBJ2-1; 11 nucleotides match TRBD1. Germline assignment: CDR1 LGHDT and CDR2 YNNKEL (reference sequence). CDR3 length: 16 amino acids. V lost 4 bases, J lost 7 bases, and 9 bases stayed unmatched. The CDR3 protein is CASSPIGGQGGNEQFF. In DNA, the CDR3 is TGTGCCAGCAGCCCCATAGGGGGACAGGGGGGAAATGAGCAGTTCTTC.

The chain couples TRBV2 to TRBJ2-7; 10 positions match TRBD1. CDR3 size: 13 residues. Germline V gene data show CDR1 as SNHLY and CDR2 as FYNNEI. The V and J ends lost 6 bases and 3 bases, in that order; junction bases with no gene match: 2. CDR3 nucleotides: TGTGCCAGCAGGGGGACAGGGGACTACGAGCAGTACTTC. The encoded protein is CASRGTGDYEQYF. Full variable domain (outside the CDR3, taken from reference TRBV2 and TRBJ2-7): EPEVTQTPSHQVTQMGQEVILRCVPISNHLYFYWYRQILGQKVEFLVSFYNNEISEKSEIFDDQFSVERPDGSNFTLKIRSTKLEDSAMYFCASRGTGDYEQYFGPGTRLTVT.

The V gene is TRBV9, the J gene TRBJ2-1, with 8 positions matching TRBD2. CDR3 length equals 14 residues. Germline V CDR1 and CDR2: SGDLS, YYNGEE. The junction had 6 bases not matched to a gene; V was cut back by 2 bases and J by 8 bases. CDR3 residues: CASSVISGIDEQFF. The DNA for the CDR3 is TGTGCCAGCAGCGTGATTAGCGGGATAGATGAGCAGTTCTTC.

The sample holds one count of this clone. The J gene is TRBJ2-1, the V gene TRBV11-2, with a tentative D call TRBD1 (6 bases). V was cut by 2 bases and J by 2 bases, with 16 bases left in between. Germline CDR1 is SGHAT and CDR2 is FQNNGV. The CDR3 runs 17 residues. For the CDR3, the DNA is TGTGCCAGCAGCTTATTGGCAGGGGCCCTAACCTACAATGAGCAGTTCTTC. Its translation is CASSLLAGALTYNEQFF.

This clone was counted once. The gene calls are TRBV5-8 and TRBJ1-6, with D possibly being TRBD1 (5 bases). Per the germline V gene, CDR1 is SGHTS and CDR2 is YDEGEE. The ends were cut back, 4 bases at V and 4 bases at J, with 15 bases in the middle. The CDR3 length is 16 residues. The CDR3 DNA follows: TGTGCCAGCAGCCGGGCGGCAGGGTCATATAATTCACCCCTCCACTTT. Its protein product is CASSRAAGSYNSPLHF.

There are a few counts of this clone. The chain recombines TRBV6-2 or TRBV6-3 with TRBJ2-1; 11 bases map to TRBD2. V trimming: 2 bases; J trimming: 10 bases; junction bases outside the gene matches: 4. The CDR3 extends over 14 amino acids. In germline, CDR1 is MNHEY, CDR2 SVGEGT. In DNA, the CDR3 is TGTGCCAGCAGTTACGTACTAGCGGGAGCCGAGCAGTTCTTC. Translating it yields CASSYVLAGAEQFF.

This chain uses TRBV6-2 or TRBV6-3 with TRBJ2-7; 13 nucleotides align to TRBD2. Trimming cost V 6 bases and J 4 bases; bases outside gene matches: 9. CDR1 is MNHEY and CDR2 is SVGEGT in the germline V gene. This CDR3 spans 16 amino acids. Here the CDR3 reads CASRPGLAGAPYEQYF. The CDR3 region has the DNA TGTGCCAGCAGACCTGGACTAGCGGGAGCCCCTTACGAGCAGTACTTC.

The chain has TRBV5-6 and TRBJ2-7, with TRBD1 matching 8 bases. V lost 4 bases, J lost 1 base, and 7 bases stayed unmatched. Germline CDR1 is SGHDT and CDR2 is YYEEEE. The CDR3 is 15 amino acids. The CDR3 DNA reads as TGTGCCAGCAGCCCCGGGACAGGAGGGTCCTACGAGCAGTACTTC. Residues: CASSPGTGGSYEQYF.

A single count supports this clone. The chain carries TRBV18 and TRBJ2-1; D is perhaps TRBD1 (6 bases). The V end was cut by 4 bases, the J end by 7 bases, with 11 bases between. This CDR3 comprises 13 residues. From germline, CDR1 is KGHSH and CDR2 LQKENI. The CDR3 reads CASSLQGRNEQFF. CDR3 DNA: TGTGCCAGCTCACTCCAGGGGAGAAATGAGCAGTTCTTC.